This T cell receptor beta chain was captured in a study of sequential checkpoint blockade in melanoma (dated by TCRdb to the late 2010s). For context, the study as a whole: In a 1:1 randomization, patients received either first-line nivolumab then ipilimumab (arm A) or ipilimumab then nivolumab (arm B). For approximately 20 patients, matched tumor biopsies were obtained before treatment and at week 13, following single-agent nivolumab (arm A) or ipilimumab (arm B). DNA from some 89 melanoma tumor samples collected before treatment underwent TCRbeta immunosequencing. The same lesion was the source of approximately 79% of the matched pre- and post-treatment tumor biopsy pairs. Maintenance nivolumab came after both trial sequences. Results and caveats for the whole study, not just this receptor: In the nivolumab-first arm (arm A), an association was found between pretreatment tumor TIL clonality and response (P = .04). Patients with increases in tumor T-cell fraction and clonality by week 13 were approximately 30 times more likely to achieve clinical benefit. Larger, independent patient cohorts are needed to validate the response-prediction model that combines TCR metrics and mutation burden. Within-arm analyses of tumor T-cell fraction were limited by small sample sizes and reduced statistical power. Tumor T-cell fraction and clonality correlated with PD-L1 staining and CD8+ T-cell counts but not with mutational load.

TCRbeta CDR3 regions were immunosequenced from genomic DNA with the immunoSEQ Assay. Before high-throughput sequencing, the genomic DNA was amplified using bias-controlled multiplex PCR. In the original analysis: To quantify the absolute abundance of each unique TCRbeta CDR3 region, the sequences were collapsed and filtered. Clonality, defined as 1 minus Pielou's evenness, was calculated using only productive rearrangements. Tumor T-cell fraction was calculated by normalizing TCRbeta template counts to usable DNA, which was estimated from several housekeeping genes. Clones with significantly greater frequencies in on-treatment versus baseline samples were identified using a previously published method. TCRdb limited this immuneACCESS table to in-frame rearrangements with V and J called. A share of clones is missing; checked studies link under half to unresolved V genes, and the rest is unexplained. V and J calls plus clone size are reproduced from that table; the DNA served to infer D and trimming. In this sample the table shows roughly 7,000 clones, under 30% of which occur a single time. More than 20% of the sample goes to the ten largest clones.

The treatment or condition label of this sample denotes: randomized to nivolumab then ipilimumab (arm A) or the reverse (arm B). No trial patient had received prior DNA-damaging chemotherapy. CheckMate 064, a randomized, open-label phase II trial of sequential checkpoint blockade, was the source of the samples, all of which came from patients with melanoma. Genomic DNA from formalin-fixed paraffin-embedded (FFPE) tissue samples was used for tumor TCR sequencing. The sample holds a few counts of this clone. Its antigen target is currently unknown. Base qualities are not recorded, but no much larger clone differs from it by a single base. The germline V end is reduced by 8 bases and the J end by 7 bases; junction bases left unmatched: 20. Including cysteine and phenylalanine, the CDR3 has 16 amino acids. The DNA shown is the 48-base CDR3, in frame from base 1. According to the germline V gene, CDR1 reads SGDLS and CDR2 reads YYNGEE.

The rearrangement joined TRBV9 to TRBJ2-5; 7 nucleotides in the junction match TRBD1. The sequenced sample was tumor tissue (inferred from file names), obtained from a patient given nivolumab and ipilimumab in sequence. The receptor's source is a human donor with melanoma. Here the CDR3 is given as CARSEKDTGVLGTQYF. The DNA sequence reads TGTGCCAGATCAGAGAAGGACACAGGGGTGTTGGGGACCCAGTACTTC.